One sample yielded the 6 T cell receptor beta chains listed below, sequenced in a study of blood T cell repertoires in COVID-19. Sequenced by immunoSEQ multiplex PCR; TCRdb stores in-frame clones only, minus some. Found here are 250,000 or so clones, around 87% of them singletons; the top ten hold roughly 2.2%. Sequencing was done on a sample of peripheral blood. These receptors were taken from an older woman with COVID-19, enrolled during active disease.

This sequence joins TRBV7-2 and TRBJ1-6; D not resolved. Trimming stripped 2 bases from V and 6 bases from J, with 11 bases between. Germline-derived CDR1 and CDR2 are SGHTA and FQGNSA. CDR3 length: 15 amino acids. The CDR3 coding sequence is TGTGCCAGCAGCTTAAATCTGGGCTCTAATTCACCCCTCCACTTT. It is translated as CASSLNLGSNSPLHF.

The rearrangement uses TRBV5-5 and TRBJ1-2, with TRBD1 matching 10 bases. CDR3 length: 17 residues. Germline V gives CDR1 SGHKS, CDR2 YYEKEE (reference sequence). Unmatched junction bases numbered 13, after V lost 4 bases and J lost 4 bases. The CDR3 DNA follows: TGTGCCAGCAGCACTTGGGGTCAGACAGGGGGCGTCTATGGCTACACCTTC. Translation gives CASSTWGQTGGVYGYTF.

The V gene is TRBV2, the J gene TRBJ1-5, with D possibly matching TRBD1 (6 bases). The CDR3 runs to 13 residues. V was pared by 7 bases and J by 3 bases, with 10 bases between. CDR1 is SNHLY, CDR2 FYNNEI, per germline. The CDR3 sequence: CASNGQLNQPQHF. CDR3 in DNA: TGTGCCAGCAACGGACAGCTCAATCAGCCCCAGCATTTT.

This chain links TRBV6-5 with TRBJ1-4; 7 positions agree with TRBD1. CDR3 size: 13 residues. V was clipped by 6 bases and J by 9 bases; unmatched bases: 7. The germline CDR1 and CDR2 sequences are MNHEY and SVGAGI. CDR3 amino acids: CASSRQGLQKLFF. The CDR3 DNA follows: TGTGCCAGCAGCCGACAGGGACTGCAAAAACTGTTTTTT.

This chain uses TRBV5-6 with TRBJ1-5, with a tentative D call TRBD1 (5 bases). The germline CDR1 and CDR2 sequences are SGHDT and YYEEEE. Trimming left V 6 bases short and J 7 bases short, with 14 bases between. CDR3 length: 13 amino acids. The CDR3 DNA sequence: TGTGCCAGCACCTCTGGAGGGGAGCAGCCCCAGCATTTT. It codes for CASTSGGEQPQHF. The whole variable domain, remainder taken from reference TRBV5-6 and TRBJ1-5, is DAGVTQSPTHLIKTRGQQVTLRCSPKSGHDTVSWYQQALGQGPQFIFQYYEEEERQRGNFPDRFSGHQFPNYSSELNVNALLLGDSALYLCASTSGGEQPQHFGDGTRLSIL.

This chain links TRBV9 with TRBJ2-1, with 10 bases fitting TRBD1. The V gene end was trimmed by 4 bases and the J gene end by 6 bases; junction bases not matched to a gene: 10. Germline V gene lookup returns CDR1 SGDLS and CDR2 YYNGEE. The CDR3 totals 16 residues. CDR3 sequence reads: CASSIFPGQGSNEQFF. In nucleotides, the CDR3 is TGTGCCAGCAGCATCTTCCCGGGACAGGGGTCCAATGAGCAGTTCTTC.